These T cell receptor beta chains were read from a single sample in a study of metastatic and nonmetastatic thyroid tumors. TCRdb re-called the PCR reads with MiXCR. The table records around 20,000 clones, 28% of them present only once. Sequencing input: tumor tissue. These receptors were taken from a female donor with papillary thyroid cancer or a benign thyroid nodule (not recorded which). Some clones in this sample may be carry-over from other donors' samples. The CDR3 runs from the conserved cysteine through the conserved F or W. The D gene is left open where the match is weak. Rows give clone size only sometimes, using once, few, many, or a class for an expanded clone.

>TRBD2|TRBV20-1|TRBJ2-7|.
TGCAGTGCTATACGCCCCGGGACTAGCGGCCTATTCTCCTACGAGCAGTACTTC
CSAIRPGTSGLFSYEQYF
>.|TRBV28|TRBJ1-4|few
TGTGCCACCAAACGTAACGAAAAACTGTTTTTT
CATKRNEKLFF
>.|TRBV19|TRBJ2-7|few
TGTGCCAGTAGTATTCAAGCTGGAGGCCATGAGCAGTACTTC
CASSIQAGGHEQYF
>.|TRBV11-2|TRBJ1-2|many
TGTGCCAGCAGCTTAGCTCAGCAGGGTTATGGCTACACCTTC
CASSLAQQGYGYTF
>TRBD1|TRBV28|TRBJ2-7|.
TGTGCCAGCAGTTCCTCAGGGGGCGCTCCCTACGAGCAGTACTTC
CASSSSGGAPYEQYF
>.|TRBV28|TRBJ2-2|few
TGTGCCAGCAGTTTACCCAATGGAGCCGGGGAGCTGTTTTTT
CASSLPNGAGELFF
>.|TRBV19|TRBJ1-4|.
TGTGCCAGTAGCCCCGGGGCAGCCGTTAATGAAAAACTGTTTTTT
CASSPGAAVNEKLFF
>TRBD1|TRBV28|TRBJ2-5|.
TGTGCCAGCACCAAAGGGACAGGGGAGGTGGAGACCCAGTACTTC
CASTKGTGEVETQYF
>TRBD2|TRBV4-2|TRBJ2-3|.
TGTGCCAGCACCACCTCCGCGGGGGGGAACACAGATACGCAGTATTTT
CASTTSAGGNTDTQYF
>TRBD1|TRBV5-1|TRBJ2-2|.
TGCGCCAGCAGCTTGGCCACAGGGGGCACCGGGGAGCTGTTTTTT
CASSLATGGTGELFF
>.|TRBV6-5|TRBJ2-7|large
TGTGCCAGCAGTTACAACTACGAGCAGTACTTC
CASSYNYEQYF
>TRBD1|TRBV6-1|TRBJ1-2|.
TGTGCCAGCAGATCGACAGGGGGCTCTGGCTACACCTTC
CASRSTGGSGYTF
>TRBD2|TRBV4-2|TRBJ2-7|.
TGTGCCAGCAGCCAAGGGCTAGCGGAACAATACGAGCAGTACTTC
CASSQGLAEQYEQYF
>.|TRBV20-1|TRBJ2-7|.
TGTAGTGCCCTCAAGATGACGGCCTACGAGCAGTACTTC
CSALKMTAYEQYF
>.|TRBV14|TRBJ2-1|.
TGTGCCAGCAGTATCAACTTGGGAATCAATGAGCAGTTCTTC
CASSINLGINEQFF
>.|TRBV18|TRBJ2-3|.
TGTGCCAGCTCACCACGAGTACGCCGAAGCGGTGATACGCAGTATTTT
CASSPRVRRSGDTQYF
>.|TRBV20-1|TRBJ2-2|many
TGCAGTGCCTCGGGTGGGGGGTCTCTGCTAAACACCGGGGAGCTGTTTTTT
CSASGGGSLLNTGELFF
>TRBD2|TRBV15|TRBJ2-2|few
TGTGCCACCAGCAGAGAGAGGAGCGGGACCGGACTTGACTCGAACACCGGGGAGCTGTTTTTT
CATSRERSGTGLDSNTGELFF
>.|TRBV27|TRBJ1-2|medium-sized
TGTGCCAGCAGTGCCCCGTTTGGATGGGGCTACACCTTC
CASSAPFGWGYTF
>.|TRBV3-1|TRBJ1-4|.
TGTGCCAGCAGACATACGTCGGGGGGACCAAATGAAAAACTGTTTTTT
CASRHTSGGPNEKLFF
>.|TRBV7-9|TRBJ2-5|many
TGTGCCAGCAGCGCCACCCAGGGTCTCCAAGAGACCCAGTACTTC
CASSATQGLQETQYF
>.|TRBV20-1|TRBJ1-2|few
TGCAGTGCTAGTGGATGGGGGGGAGGCTACACCTTC
CSASGWGGGYTF